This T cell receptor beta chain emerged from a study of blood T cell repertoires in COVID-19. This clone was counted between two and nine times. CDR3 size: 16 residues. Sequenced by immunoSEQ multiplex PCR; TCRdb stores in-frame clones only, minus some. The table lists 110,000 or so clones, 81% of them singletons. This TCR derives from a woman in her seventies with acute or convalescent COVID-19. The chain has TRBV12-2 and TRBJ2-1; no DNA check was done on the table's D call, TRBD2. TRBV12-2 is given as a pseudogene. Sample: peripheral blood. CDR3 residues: CASRSRLAGDYNEQFF. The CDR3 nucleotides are TGTGCAAGTCGCTCACGACTAGCGGGGGACTACAATGAGCAGTTCTTC.